This is a list of T cell receptor beta chains from one sample in a study of cytomegalovirus exposure and HLA in healthy donors. Clones were read by immunoSEQ multiplex PCR, and TCRdb kept only the in-frame ones, dropping some. The sample yields under 100,000 clones, over 60% seen once. The source material was PBMCs. These receptors originate from a man aged 40-49 years in good health and CMV-seronegative. CDR3s include the opening cysteine and the closing phenylalanine or tryptophan. Fields, in order: CDR3 protein, CDR3 DNA, D gene, J gene, V gene, clone size. The D gene is left open where the match is weak. Clone size is not always given. Where it is, it says once, few, many or a class for expanded clones.

CDR3aa: CARLKGGAGYGCTF
CDR3nt: -
d_gene: -
j_gene: TRBJ1-2
v_gene: TRBV30
abundance: -

CDR3aa: CASSRQGDTEAFF
CDR3nt: TGTGCCAGCAGTAGACAGGGTGACACTGAAGCTTTCTTT
d_gene: TRBD1
j_gene: TRBJ1-1
v_gene: TRBV28
abundance: once

CDR3aa: CASSLQGPLLNTEAFF
CDR3nt: TGTGCCAGCAGCTTACAGGGGCCCCTTCTGAACACTGAAGCTTTCTTT
d_gene: -
j_gene: TRBJ1-1
v_gene: TRBV7-2
abundance: -

CDR3aa: CASFWGSGGEQYF
CDR3nt: TGTGCCAGCTTCTGGGGCAGCGGGGGTGAGCAGTACTTC
d_gene: TRBD2
j_gene: TRBJ2-7
v_gene: TRBV6-6
abundance: -

CDR3aa: CASSLAGGLLQYF
CDR3nt: TGTGCCAGCAGCTTGGCCGGGGGTTTATTGCAGTACTTC
d_gene: -
j_gene: TRBJ2-7
v_gene: TRBV5-4
abundance: -

CDR3aa: CASSLAQGGAGRAEAFF
CDR3nt: TGCGCCAGCAGCTTGGCCCAAGGAGGGGCGGGAAGGGCTGAAGCTTTCTTT
d_gene: -
j_gene: TRBJ1-1
v_gene: TRBV5-1
abundance: few

CDR3aa: CASSQYLFPGTVSAEQYF
CDR3nt: TGTGCCAGCAGCCAGTATCTGTTCCCCGGGACAGTATCTGCCGAGCAGTACTTC
d_gene: TRBD1
j_gene: TRBJ2-7
v_gene: TRBV4-2
abundance: -

CDR3aa: CASSQPGWDRDSLFYGYTF
CDR3nt: TGCGCCAGCAGTCAGCCTGGATGGGACAGAGACTCCTTATTCTATGGCTACACCTTC
d_gene: TRBD1
j_gene: TRBJ1-2
v_gene: TRBV23-1
abundance: -

CDR3aa: CASSLGTGLSYEQYF
CDR3nt: TGTGCCAGCAGTCTCGGGACAGGGCTTTCCTACGAGCAGTACTTC
d_gene: TRBD1
j_gene: TRBJ2-7
v_gene: TRBV6-5
abundance: -

CDR3aa: CASSLLAGVKNIQYF
CDR3nt: TGTGCCAGCAGCTTACTCGCGGGGGTAAAAAACATTCAGTACTTC
d_gene: TRBD2
j_gene: TRBJ2-4
v_gene: TRBV7-9
abundance: -

CDR3aa: CASSQSSGGQGDTQYF
CDR3nt: TGTGCCAGCAGTCAATCTAGCGGGGGGCAGGGAGATACGCAGTATTTT
d_gene: TRBD2
j_gene: TRBJ2-3
v_gene: TRBV6-6
abundance: few

CDR3aa: CASSHRGAAYNSPLHF
CDR3nt: TGTGCCAGCAGCCACCGGGGGGCGGCCTATAATTCACCCCTCCACTTT
d_gene: -
j_gene: TRBJ1-6
v_gene: TRBV6-6
abundance: -

CDR3aa: CASSEVPSQPQHF
CDR3nt: TGTGCCAGCAGTGAAGTACCGAGTCAGCCCCAGCATTTT
d_gene: -
j_gene: TRBJ1-5
v_gene: TRBV6-1
abundance: few

CDR3aa: CASSSGQGGYGYTF
CDR3nt: TGTGCCAGCAGCTCGGGACAGGGAGGATATGGCTACACCTTC
d_gene: TRBD1
j_gene: TRBJ1-2
v_gene: TRBV7-6
abundance: -

CDR3aa: CASSARGTGNEKLFF
CDR3nt: TGTGCCAGCAGCGCTAGAGGGACAGGGAATGAAAAACTGTTTTTT
d_gene: TRBD1
j_gene: TRBJ1-4
v_gene: TRBV7-6
abundance: -

CDR3aa: CASSPQRLGTDTQYF
CDR3nt: TGTGCCAGCAGCCCCCAAAGACTCGGAACAGATACGCAGTATTTT
d_gene: -
j_gene: TRBJ2-3
v_gene: TRBV7-2
abundance: -

CDR3aa: CASAQGASSYEQYF
CDR3nt: TGTGCTAGTGCCCAGGGGGCATCATCCTACGAGCAGTACTTC
d_gene: TRBD1
j_gene: TRBJ2-7
v_gene: TRBV12-5
abundance: -

CDR3aa: CASSSGAGGFVNEQFF
CDR3nt: TGTGCCAGCAGCTCGGGTGCGGGGGGGTTCGTAAATGAGCAGTTCTTC
d_gene: TRBD2
j_gene: TRBJ2-1
v_gene: TRBV7-2
abundance: few

CDR3aa: CASSSGTGGISYEQYF
CDR3nt: TGTGCCAGCAGCTCCGGGACAGGGGGGATTTCCTACGAGCAGTACTTC
d_gene: TRBD1
j_gene: TRBJ2-7
v_gene: TRBV9
abundance: -

CDR3aa: CAWSREIGRLAAGYTF
CDR3nt: TGTGCCTGGAGTAGGGAGATCGGTAGGTTGGCAGCTGGCTACACCTTC
d_gene: -
j_gene: TRBJ1-2
v_gene: TRBV30
abundance: few

CDR3aa: CASSQDSLSGNTIYF
CDR3nt: TGTGCCAGCAGCCAGGACAGTCTCTCTGGAAACACCATATATTTT
d_gene: -
j_gene: TRBJ1-3
v_gene: TRBV7-8
abundance: -

CDR3aa: CASSLPSGGSYEQYF
CDR3nt: TGTGCCAGCAGCTTACCGAGCGGGGGATCCTACGAGCAGTACTTC
d_gene: TRBD2
j_gene: TRBJ2-7
v_gene: TRBV7-9
abundance: -

CDR3aa: CAVEGTHNYEQYF
CDR3nt: TGTGCCGTCGAGGGGACACATAACTACGAGCAGTACTTC
d_gene: -
j_gene: TRBJ2-7
v_gene: TRBV28
abundance: -

CDR3aa: CASSLDRGREDTQYF
CDR3nt: TGTGCCAGCAGCTTAGACAGGGGCCGAGAAGATACGCAGTATTTT
d_gene: TRBD1
j_gene: TRBJ2-3
v_gene: TRBV7-9
abundance: -

CDR3aa: CASSSGTGGNFYEQYF
CDR3nt: TGCGCCAGCAGCTCCGGGACAGGGGGGAACTTCTACGAGCAGTACTTC
d_gene: TRBD1
j_gene: TRBJ2-7
v_gene: TRBV5-1
abundance: -

CDR3aa: CASRRGFRDSGELFF
CDR3nt: TGTGCCAGCAGACGGGGGTTTCGAGATAGCGGGGAGCTGTTTTTT
d_gene: -
j_gene: TRBJ2-2
v_gene: TRBV4-2
abundance: -

CDR3aa: CAWSVQGSGELFF
CDR3nt: TGTGCCTGGAGTGTACAGGGGTCCGGGGAGCTGTTTTTT
d_gene: TRBD1
j_gene: TRBJ2-2
v_gene: TRBV30
abundance: -

CDR3aa: CASSLASLSGSYNYEQYF
CDR3nt: TGCGCCAGCAGCTTGGCCTCCCTCTCCGGGTCCTACAACTACGAGCAGTACTTC
d_gene: -
j_gene: TRBJ2-7
v_gene: TRBV5-1
abundance: -

CDR3aa: CASSSQRGGVNEQFF
CDR3nt: TGTGCCAGCAGCTCCCAGCGGGGGGGCGTCAATGAGCAGTTCTTC
d_gene: TRBD2
j_gene: TRBJ2-1
v_gene: TRBV9
abundance: -

CDR3aa: CASSWDSFGSPLHF
CDR3nt: TGCGCCAGCAGCTGGGACAGCTTTGGGTCACCCCTCCACTTT
d_gene: TRBD1
j_gene: TRBJ1-6
v_gene: TRBV5-1
abundance: few